This T cell receptor beta chain was retrieved from a study of OX40 agonist ivuxolimab in advanced cancers. TCRdb's table, derived via immunoSEQ multiplex PCR, lists solely in-frame clones and lacks some. This table has over 25,000 clones, 70% to 85% appearing once. This CDR3 contains 17 residues. Germline V gives CDR1 MGHRA, CDR2 YSYEKL. J gave up 5 bases and V 0 bases, and 5 bases lay outside the gene matches. The rearrangement joins TRBV4-1 to TRBJ2-1; TRBD2 matches 12 bases. The origin of this receptor is an adult with an advanced solid tumor such as melanoma, head and neck, liver or kidney cancer. The sequencing here drew on CD4+ or CD8+ T cells sorted from blood, taken in a trial of the OX40 agonist ivuxolimab. The CDR3 region has the DNA TGCGCCAGCAGCCAAGATCGGACTAGCGGGATAAACAATGAGCAGTTCTTC. As protein: CASSQDRTSGINNEQFF.